This T cell receptor beta chain was profiled in a study of cytomegalovirus exposure and HLA in healthy donors. From germline, CDR1 is WSHSY and CDR2 SAAADI. The ends were cut back, 3 bases at V and 7 bases at J, with 10 bases in the middle. The CDR3 contains 12 residues. 60 Vbeta and 13 Jbeta primers were used in PCR. TCRdb's table, derived via immunoSEQ multiplex PCR, lists solely in-frame clones and lacks some. Of some 140,000 clones in the sample, over 75% were seen once. The chain combines TRBV10-2 with TRBJ2-7; no clear D gene. The source material was PBMCs. The source is a man aged 50-59 years in good health and CMV-seronegative. The CDR3 sequence: CASSDNPREQYF. The CDR3 coding sequence is TGCGCCAGCAGTGACAATCCCAGGGAGCAGTACTTC.